The 6 T cell receptor beta chains given below trace back to one sample, sequenced in a study of T cell changes during pregnancy in multiple sclerosis. Assay used: immunoSEQ multiplex PCR; TCRdb lists only in-frame clones, some missing. Altogether fewer than 55,000 clones are present, approximately 90% being singletons, with the ten largest covering about 1.8%. Sequenced material: peripheral blood, taken in the first trimester of pregnancy. These receptor sequences come from a female donor with multiple sclerosis, enrolled in a pregnancy study.

The chain has TRBV7-9 and TRBJ1-3; a possible D gene is TRBD1 (5 bases). Germline CDR1 SEHNR, CDR2 FQNEAQ (reference sequence). Trimming cost V 5 bases and J 0 bases, with 17 bases left between them. This CDR3 has 17 amino acids. The CDR3 DNA is TGTGCCAGCAGCCATCCACAAGGGGCCAACTCTGGAAACACCATATATTTT. This translates into CASSHPQGANSGNTIYF.

This clone was counted a single time. V and J are TRBV10-2 and TRBJ2-3, with D perhaps TRBD2 (6 bases). Trimming left V 6 bases short and J 2 bases short, with 21 bases between. CDR3 length equals 17 residues. The germline V gene has CDR1 WSHSY and CDR2 SAAADI. In nucleotides, the CDR3 is TGCGCCAGCAGCTCTTCAAGGGCCAGGGAGGTCACAGATACGCAGTATTTT. It yields the protein CASSSSRAREVTDTQYF.

The chain's CDR3 is CASSERGSGGEQFF. CDR3 nucleotide sequence: TGTGCCAGCAGTGAACGGGGTAGCGGGGGTGAGCAGTTCTTC. The J gene is TRBJ2-1, the V gene TRBV2, with 9 bases identical to TRBD2. Germline trimming cut 2 bases from V and 9 bases from J; bases unmatched to any gene: 5. Germline V gene sequence: CDR1 SNHLY, CDR2 FYNNEI. There are 14 residues in the CDR3.

This chain uses TRBV5-1 with TRBJ2-5, with D possibly TRBD1 on 5 matching bases. In germline, CDR1 is SGHRS, CDR2 YFSETQ. The CDR3 is 13 residues long. The V end lost 5 bases, the J end lost 1 base, and 9 bases lay between the germline ends. The CDR3 loop reads CASSTGRQETQYF. CDR3 nucleotides: TGCGCCAGCAGTACAGGACGCCAAGAGACCCAGTACTTC.

This chain connects TRBV5-5 to TRBJ1-1, with D tentatively TRBD1 (5 bases). V lost 4 bases and J 3 bases, leaving 10 bases between the germline ends. The germline gives CDR1 SGHKS, CDR2 YYEKEE (reference sequence). CDR3 size: 13 residues. The DNA for the CDR3 is TGTGCCAGCAGCCCCGACAGCCACACTGAAGCTTTCTTT. Its translation: CASSPDSHTEAFF. Complete variable domain (other parts from reference TRBV5-5 and TRBJ1-1): DAGVTQSPTHLIKTRGQQVTLRCSPISGHKSVSWYQQVLGQGPQFIFQYYEKEERGRGNFPDRFSARQFPNYSSELNVNALLLGDSALYLCASSPDSHTEAFFGQGTRLTVV.

This chain links TRBV29-1 with TRBJ1-2, with a weak D call TRBD1 (6 bases). V was cut by 5 bases and J by 6 bases, with 10 bases left in between. The germline CDR1 and CDR2 sequences are SQVTM and ANQGSEA. This CDR3 is 11 amino acids long. The CDR3 DNA is TGCAGCGTTTCACAGGGTGATGGCTACACCTTC. It specifies CSVSQGDGYTF.